The clone carrying this T cell receptor (beta chain) was found many times. TCR beta CDR3 regions were amplified from RNA. HTBI primers were employed in a first-round RT-PCR of the TCR CDR3. TCRdb itself ran the multiplex PCR reads through MiXCR, one entry per CDR3 protein. Of around 300,000 distinct CDR3 sequences in the sample, about 14% were seen once. The data originate from a study of T cells in Graves' hyperthyroidism and ophthalmopathy. No progression to ophthalmopathy during 18 months of follow-up defined stable disease. These patients, aged 18 to 65, had recently diagnosed hyperthyroidism lasting under 2 months. The CDR3 is 13 residues long. Germline V gene sequence: CDR1 ENHRY, CDR2 SYGVKD. Trimming shortened V by 6 bases and J by 5 bases, and 13 bases separated the two germline ends.

This chain links TRBV10-3 with TRBJ2-5; no clear D gene. The receptor was derived from a woman in her twenties or thirties with Graves' hyperthyroidism. The source material was blood. The CDR3 nucleotides are TGTGCCATCAGCGAAGAGGCCTCGGAGACCCAGTACTTC. Translated, it gives CAISEEASETQYF.